The next 21 T cell receptor beta chains were all read from a single sample in a study of T cells in women clearing cervical HPV infection. The assay was immunoSEQ multiplex PCR, and TCRdb's table has in-frame clones only and misses some. In all, the sample yields under 25,000 clones. The sample consisted of blood buffy coat. The source of these receptors is a woman between 18 and 70 years old with a cervical HPV16 infection that either progressed to CIN3+ or cleared (not recorded which).

Concerning this clone: A read error may produce the germline difference seen at one junction end. The CDR3 end lies 3 residues beyond the end of the read and is filled in from the germline J gene. This chain uses TRBV7-7 with TRBJ2-5; tentatively, D is TRBD2 (5 bases). The germline CDR1 and CDR2 sequences are SSHAT and FNYEAQ (reference sequence). This CDR3 has 15 residues. CDR3 sequence reads: CASSVTLVEQETQYF. CDR3 DNA (partial): TGTGCTAGCAGCGTCACACTAGTCGAACAAGAGACC.

On this clone itself: The read ends 3 residues early relative to the CDR3; the germline J gene fills the gap. The chain employs TRBV19 and TRBJ2-4, with a possible D match to TRBD1 (5 bases). The CDR3 is 13 residues long. Germline assignment: CDR1 LNHDA and CDR2 SQIVND (reference sequence). The chain's CDR3 is CASSFQGNYGQYF. CDR3 DNA, as far as it was read: TGTGCCAGTAGTTTTCAGGGAAACTATGGT.

In the case of this clone: The CDR3 end falls 3 residues outside the read, so it is completed with the germline J gene. This rearrangement joins TRBV7-7 to TRBJ1-2; D is unclear. The CDR3 extends over 13 amino acids. Germline V gene sequence: CDR1 SSHAT, CDR2 FNYEAQ (reference sequence). CDR3 amino acids: CASSRGLDNDYTF. The sequenced part of the CDR3 DNA is TGTGCCAGCAGCCGAGGGTTAGACAATGAC.

Note on this clone: The CDR3 extends 3 residues past the end of the read, so its final part is completed from the germline J gene. V usage is TRBV7-2 and J usage is TRBJ2-2; D gene unclear. This CDR3 contains 15 residues. Germline values: CDR1 SGHTA, CDR2 FQGNSA. The sequenced part of the CDR3 DNA is TGTGCCAGCAGCTTCGAGAGCTCCTATAATTCACCG. As protein: CASSFESSYNSP. The CDR3 in its entirety is CASSFESSYNSPLFF.

Regarding this clone: The CDR3 is cut off 3 residues early in the read; its end comes from the germline J gene. The rearrangement uses TRBV15 and TRBJ2-3; D may be TRBD1 (5 bases). Germline CDR1 LNHNV, CDR2 YYDKDF (reference sequence). The CDR3 is 15 amino acids. CDR3 DNA (partial): TGTGCCACCAGCAGAGACCAGGACACCACTGAGACG. The encoded protein is CATSRDQDTTET. The complete CDR3 sequence is CATSRDQDTTETQYF.

To note about this clone: The read finishes 3 residues shy of the CDR3 end, and the germline J gene is used to complete it. This CDR3 is also generated by other DNA sequences in the sample. The rearrangement joins TRBV5-1 to TRBJ1-3; 7 positions agree with TRBD1. In germline, CDR1 is SGHRS, CDR2 YFSETQ. V lost 4 bases and J lost 0; bases outside the gene matches: 10. The length of the CDR3 is 17 residues. The CDR3 bases that were read are TGCGCCAGCAGCACAACCGGGACAGCAAGCTCTGGAAACACC. This translates into CASSTTGTASSGNT. The whole CDR3 protein is CASSTTGTASSGNTIYF. The full variable domain, its missing parts supplied by reference TRBV5-1 and TRBJ1-3, is KAGVTQTPRYLIKTRGQQVTLSCSPISGHRSVSWYQQTPGQGLQFLFEYFSETQRNKGNFPGRFSGRQFSNSRSEMNVSTLELGDSALYLCASSTTGTASSGNTIYFGEGSWLTVV.

Remarks on this clone: The read ends 3 residues shy of where the CDR3 ends; the end is completed using the germline J gene. V and J are TRBV30 and TRBJ1-2, with TRBD1 as a possible D gene (6 bases). The germline gives CDR1 GTSNPN, CDR2 SVGIG (reference sequence). This CDR3 contains 13 residues. CDR3 DNA, as far as it was read: TGTGCCTGGACCTTCCCAGGGGACCGGGGC. Protein product: CAWTFPGDRG. The CDR3 as a whole reads CAWTFPGDRGYTF.

Regarding this clone: The read gets to within 3 residues of the CDR3 end, and the germline J gene fills in the rest. This chain connects TRBV7-8 to TRBJ2-5; TRBD2 matches at 16 bases. The V gene end was trimmed by 5 bases and the J gene end by 5 bases; junction bases not matched to a gene: 2. CDR3 size: 15 residues. CDR1 is SGHVS, CDR2 FQNEAQ, per germline. The CDR3 DNA, read in part, is TGTGCCAGCAGCGAGGGACTAGCGGGAGGGGAGACC. Translation: CASSEGLAGGET. The entire CDR3 reads CASSEGLAGGETQYF.

With regard to this clone: Read data end 3 residues before the CDR3 end; the end is taken from the germline J gene. The chain joins TRBV5-1 to TRBJ2-1; 10 bases map to TRBD2. Germline CDR1 and CDR2: SGHRS and YFSETQ. V dropped 4 bases and J dropped 4; count of bases not matched to a gene: 8. This CDR3 is 16 amino acids long. This CDR3 reads CASSESSSGRYNEQFF. The part of the CDR3 DNA that was read is TGCGCCAGCAGCGAAAGCTCTAGCGGGAGATACAATGAG.

With respect to this clone: The DNA ends 3 residues before the CDR3 does, and the rest of the CDR3 is filled in from the germline J gene. This sequence joins TRBV10-3 and TRBJ2-1; a possible D gene is TRBD2 (6 bases). The germline V and J ends were trimmed by 4 bases and 8 bases, with 18 bases remaining between them. The CDR3 has 15 amino acids. Per the germline V gene, CDR1 is ENHRY and CDR2 is SYGVKD. CDR3 protein: CAISASVRPEDEQFF. The covered CDR3 bases are TGTGCCATCAGTGCTAGCGTGCGGCCGGAAGATGAG.

Notes on this clone: The read is 3 residues too short to cover the CDR3 end, so that end is filled in from the germline J gene. This chain joins TRBV6-2 or TRBV6-3 and TRBJ1-2; D remains ambiguous. V lost 5 bases, J lost 3 bases, and 10 bases lay in between. Germline assignment: CDR1 MNHEY and CDR2 SVGEGT. CDR3 length: 13 residues. This CDR3 reads CASSDWQDYGYTF. The CDR3 DNA, read in part, is TGTGCCAGCAGTGACTGGCAGGACTATGGC.

A remark on this clone: The read terminates 3 residues ahead of where the CDR3 ends, so the germline J gene completes it. The chain has TRBV30 and TRBJ1-2; no definite D call. CDR1 is GTSNPN and CDR2 is SVGIG in the germline V gene (reference sequence). The CDR3 runs to 12 residues. This CDR3 is CAWSGEGNDYTF. The CDR3 DNA, read in part, is TGTGCCTGGTCCGGGGAAGGGAATGAC.

Concerning this clone itself: The CDR3 extends 3 residues past the end of the read, so its final part is completed from the germline J gene. This chain uses TRBV7-2 with TRBJ2-5; possible D gene TRBD2, 5 bases. Germline V gives CDR1 SGHTA, CDR2 FQGNSA. CDR3 length: 15 amino acids. V shed 3 bases and J shed 3 bases, with 14 bases lying between them. The sequenced CDR3 bases are TGTGCCAGCAGCTTTGGTCGAGGGCGAGAAGAGACC. Protein: CASSFGRGREET. In full, the CDR3 is CASSFGRGREETQYF.

A remark on this clone: The read comes to an end 3 residues before the CDR3 does, leaving the germline J gene to fill in the end. Other DNA variants within this sample encode the same CDR3. This rearrangement joins TRBV12-3 or TRBV12-4 to TRBJ1-2; D not certain. V shed 2 bases and J shed 7 bases, with 5 bases lying between them. This CDR3 comprises 11 residues. The part of the CDR3 DNA that was read is TGTGCCAGCAGTTTAAACAGTGGC. Its protein is CASSLNSG. The complete CDR3 sequence is CASSLNSGYTF.

On this clone: The DNA ends 3 residues before the CDR3 does, and the rest of the CDR3 is filled in from the germline J gene. The chain uses TRBV7-3 and TRBJ2-2; D gene unclear. The CDR3 contains 13 residues. From germline, CDR1 is SGHTA and CDR2 FQGTGA. The covered CDR3 bases are TGTGCCAGCAGCTTAGCAGGAGCCAACGTG. It translates to CASSLAGANV. The entire CDR3 sequence reads CASSLAGANVLFF.

A note on this clone: The read ends 3 residues shy of where the CDR3 ends; the end is completed using the germline J gene. The rearrangement uses TRBV30 and TRBJ1-2; D remains ambiguous. Germline-derived CDR1 and CDR2 are GTSNPN and SVGIG (reference sequence). The CDR3 consists of 11 residues. The CDR3 sequence is CAWSVQNDYTF. CDR3 DNA (partial): TGTGCCTGGAGTGTACAGAACGAC.

Regarding this clone: Coverage ceases 3 residues before the CDR3 finishes, and the germline J gene fills in the end. The chain employs TRBV10-3 and TRBJ1-3; D is perhaps TRBD1 (6 bases). In germline, CDR1 is ENHRY, CDR2 SYGVKD. V was pared by 3 bases and J by 3 bases, with 9 bases between. CDR3 length equals 14 residues. The CDR3 here is CAISDSRGGNTIYF. Partial CDR3 DNA: TGTGCCATCAGTGATTCCAGGGGTGGAAACACC.

This CDR3 reads CASRKGGFTDTQYF. The CDR3 bases that were read are TGTGCCAGTAGGAAAGGGGGTTTTACGGATACG. This sequence joins TRBV19 and TRBJ2-3; perhaps TRBD1 as D (6 bases). Read data end 3 residues before the CDR3 end; the end is taken from the germline J gene. The germline V gene has CDR1 LNHDA and CDR2 SQIVND (reference sequence). Trimming shortened V by 6 bases and J by 6 bases, and 16 bases separated the two germline ends. CDR3 length: 14 amino acids.

As concerns this clone: The sequenced fragment ends 3 residues before the CDR3 boundary, so the rest is inferred from the germline J gene. The J gene is TRBJ1-3, the V gene TRBV10-1; D gene ambiguous. CDR3 length: 14 amino acids. Trimming left V 5 bases short and J 0 bases short, with 8 bases between. Per the germline V gene, CDR1 is WNHNN and CDR2 is SYGVQD (reference sequence). The sequenced CDR3 bases are TGCGCCAGCAGTCGCGACACCTCTGGAAACACC. Its translation is CASSRDTSGNT. From start to end, the CDR3 is CASSRDTSGNTIYF.

With respect to this clone: The CDR3 end is not reached by the read, which stops 3 residues before it; the germline J gene fills it in. The chain employs TRBV20-1 and TRBJ1-4, with 7 nucleotides matching TRBD1. CDR1 and CDR2 (germline): DFQATT, SNEGSKA (reference sequence). This CDR3 comprises 18 residues. CDR3 DNA (partial): TGCAGTGCTAGAGATGGAGGGACAGCAAGCTCCTATAATTCACCA. It is translated as CSARDGGTASSYNSP. The complete CDR3 protein is CSARDGGTASSYNSPLFF.

Remarks on this clone: The sequence runs out 3 residues before the end of the CDR3; the remainder is reconstructed from the germline J gene. V and J are TRBV7-9 and TRBJ2-5, with 8 bases that match TRBD1. Germline V gene sequence: CDR1 SEHNR, CDR2 FQNEAQ (reference sequence). V trimming: 8 bases; J trimming: 6 bases; junction bases outside the gene matches: 11. The CDR3 is 14 residues long. Partial CDR3 DNA: TGTGCCAGCCGCCCGGAGGGGGACAGGAAGACC. Encoded protein: CASRPEGDRKT. The CDR3 reads in full as CASRPEGDRKTQYF.